The source of this T cell receptor beta chain is a study of vaccination effects on CD4 cells after COVID-19. This CDR3 region has 14 residues. The ends lost 5 bases at V and 6 bases at J; junction bases unmatched: 8. The germline V gene encodes CDR1 MNHNY and CDR2 SVGAGI (reference sequence). Overall study results and limits: After vaccination, at late timepoints, clones induced by infection and by vaccine contracted markedly.

Assay: immunoSEQ multiplex PCR; the TCRdb copy retains only in-frame clones and omits some. The sample holds 30,000 to 35,000 clones; approximately 72% are singletons and the top ten take less than 35%. Sequencing in the ViraFEST assay came after antigen-specific CD4+ T cells had been expanded with viral peptide pools, which were used to stimulate PBMC. Researchers isolated CD4+ T cells once approximately eleven days of culture had elapsed. PCR confirmed that the person was infected with SARS-CoV-2 between March and December 2020. Cultivation was performed at 1.5 million to 2.5 million PBMC per well with 9 to 10 IU/ml IL-2 and roughly 9.9 ug/ml peptides added. Of note for this clone: Antigen specificity is unknown.

The source material was CD4+ T cells from PBMCs cultured with a peptide pool, sampled before COVID-19 vaccination. This TCR came from a human donor who had a prior SARS-CoV-2 infection. This rearrangement joins TRBV6-6 to TRBJ2-5, with TRBD2 matching 8 bases. The chain's CDR3 is CASSTRSGVKTQYF. The CDR3 DNA reads TGTGCCAGCAGTACCCGTAGCGGGGTGAAGACCCAGTACTTC.